This T cell receptor beta chain was sequenced during a study of metastatic and nonmetastatic thyroid tumors. Per the original methods: The study built a papillary thyroid cancer distant-metastasis classifier from CDR3 differences across clinicopathological groups. TCRdb redid the clone calls on the PCR reads using MiXCR. It is TCRdb's table, rather than the study itself, that gives the V and J calls and clone size. Found here are about 40,000 clones, around 16% of them singletons; the top ten hold 9.9%. With regard to this clone: A much larger clone lies one base from this, so it may be a read error.

None of the patients had undergone any treatment ahead of thyroid surgery. V was shortened by 7 bases and J by 0 bases, with 15 bases between the two germline ends. Per the germline V gene, CDR1 is MDHEN and CDR2 is SYDVKM. The CDR3 is made up of 15 amino acids. The clonotype originates from a female donor with papillary thyroid cancer or a benign thyroid nodule (not recorded which). Some clones in this sample may be carry-over from other donors' samples. The chain carries TRBV28 and TRBJ1-2; D unclear. The sequencing input was tumor tissue. The CDR3, as DNA: TGTGCCAGCATTTTCCGGAGTAGGGCTAACTATGGCTACACCTTC. It translates to CASIFRSRANYGYTF.